This TCR beta chain was captured by sequencing in a study of T cells after yellow fever vaccination. CDR1 is SGDLS and CDR2 is YYNGEE in the germline V gene. Between the trimmed V and J ends, which lost 0 bases and 10 bases, there was a span of 8 bases. The CDR3 has 12 amino acids. TCRdb redid the calling of the 5' RACE reads with MiXCR, one entry per CDR3 protein. This sample has some 390,000 distinct CDR3 sequences; about 6.2% occur once, and the top ten carry approximately 15%. About this clonotype itself: It may be a read error: a sequence one base away is much more abundant. The conserved phenylalanine or tryptophan is not found at the CDR3 terminus, so this likely reflects a read error.

The sequence was collected from a man aged 25-40 years who received the YFV17D yellow fever vaccine. The starting material was PBMCs, obtained 5 days after the yellow fever booster vaccination. J is TRBJ2-1 and V is TRBV9; D not certain. The CDR3 sequence: CASSVGVEEQFS. The CDR3 DNA is TGTGCCAGCAGCGTAGGGGTTGAGGAGCAGTTCTCC.